This record covers a single T cell receptor beta chain. Its antigen remains unidentified. The sample comes from a study of T cell responses to AZD1222 COVID-19 vaccine. The V gene lost 8 bases and the J gene lost 0 bases, with 16 bases spanning the gap. This CDR3 has 16 amino acids. Germline assignment: CDR1 MNHEY and CDR2 SMNVEV (reference sequence). Study conclusions and caveats: Targeting of unmutated variant regions was reportedly seen in nearly half of spike-specific TCRs. Just a handful of people given AZD1222 tested seropositive at baseline.

The table came from immunoSEQ multiplex PCR; TCRdb's copy has only in-frame clones and leaves some out. The data contain 100,000 to 150,000 clones, approximately 91% of them singletons. The J gene is TRBJ1-4, the V gene TRBV27, with D maybe TRBD1 (5 bases). Sequencing used peripheral blood, obtained 28 days after the second AZD1222 dose. The receptor comes from an adult who received the AZD1222 COVID-19 vaccine. The CDR3 sequence is CASGPRQGSTNEKLFF. The CDR3 DNA reads as TGTGCCAGCGGACCGCGGCAGGGCTCAACTAATGAAAAACTGTTTTTT.